The sequence of this TCR beta chain was determined in a study of shared clonotypes between healthy human individuals. A split of CD4+ cells into CD45RA+ naive and CD45RA-negative memory subsets was performed. Each cell subset's genomic DNA was divided evenly among several immunoSEQ plates. Template for every sorted-subset replicate PCR totaled 150 to 250 ng DNA, around 33,000 T cell genomes. Profiling relied on immunoSEQ multiplex PCR, and the TCRdb table lists in-frame clones only, not all of them. The sample contains 600,000 to 750,000 clones, 55% to 75% of which appear only once. The CDR3 runs 13 residues. The germline gives CDR1 MDHEN, CDR2 SYDVKM. V shed 2 bases and J shed 7 bases, with 12 bases lying between them.

This sequence joins TRBV28 and TRBJ2-7, with D possibly TRBD1 on 5 matching bases. Material: memory CD4+ T cells sorted from blood. Specified subset: CD45RA-negative fraction. This sequence was found in a woman aged 30 to 39 in good health. The CDR3 loop reads CASSLRAYREQYF. CDR3 sequence (DNA): TGTGCCAGCAGTTTAAGGGCATACAGGGAGCAGTACTTC.